These 8 T cell receptor beta chains came from one sample sequenced in a study of T cells in Graves' hyperthyroidism and ophthalmopathy. The source material, RNA transcripts, was used to amplify TCR beta CDR3 regions. Using the HTBI primer set, a first-round RT-PCR was run on the TCR CDR3. From the multiplex PCR reads, TCRdb called clonotypes with MiXCR, one entry per CDR3 protein. Of about 380,000 distinct CDR3 sequences in the sample, about a fifth are singletons; the top ten hold 35% to 45%. Source material: blood. The source of these receptors is a man aged 18 to 30 with Graves' ophthalmopathy.

At least ten counts were recorded for this clonotype. The rearrangement joins TRBV2 to TRBJ2-2; D is undetermined. Germline lookup yields CDR1 SNHLY and CDR2 FYNNEI. V lost 8 bases and J 6 bases, leaving 16 bases between the germline ends. CDR3 size: 14 residues. The CDR3: CASRPGLVAGELFF. CDR3 nucleotide sequence: TGTGCCAGCCGCCCTGGGCTAGTGGCCGGGGAGCTGTTTTTT.

In this sample, this clonotype turned up many times. The chain is built from TRBV28 and TRBJ2-7; 13 positions agree with TRBD2. The V gene's germline CDR1 is MDHEN and CDR2 SYDVKM. The CDR3 contains 15 residues. V gave up 7 bases and J gave up 6 bases; unmatched junction bases: 9. DNA for the CDR3: TGTGCCAGCACCTTAGCCGGGACTAGCGGGGTCGAGCAGTACTTC. This codes for CASTLAGTSGVEQYF.

Many counts were recorded for this clonotype. V usage is TRBV5-1 and J usage is TRBJ2-7; perhaps TRBD2 as D (5 bases). This CDR3 is 16 amino acids long. Trimming pared 4 bases from V and 3 bases from J, leaving 20 bases between. From germline, CDR1 is SGHRS and CDR2 YFSETQ. The CDR3 protein is CASSLSGSQRHYEQYF. CDR3 DNA: TGCGCCAGCAGCCTGTCGGGGAGTCAACGCCACTACGAGCAGTACTTC.

For this clonotype: A read error is possible here, since a much larger clone lies one base away. In this CDR3 the conserved last residue, phenylalanine or tryptophan, is missing, so a read error is likely. The rearrangement uses TRBV7-9 and TRBJ2-7; D assignment may be TRBD1 or TRBD2 (5 bases each). Germline CDR1 is SEHNR and CDR2 is FQNEAQ (reference sequence). The CDR3 sequence is 15 residues long. With 1 base removed from V and 2 bases from J, the gap between germline ends came to 12 bases. The CDR3 nucleotides are TGTGCCAGCAGCTTAGACGGGGTAGGGGCCTACGAGCAGTACTTG. Translation gives CASSLDGVGAYEQYL.

This clonotype was observed at least ten times. The J gene is TRBJ2-2, the V gene TRBV5-6; no clear D gene. Trimming pared 6 bases from V and 1 base from J, leaving 13 bases between. CDR1 and CDR2 (germline): SGHDT, YYEEEE. This CDR3 spans 15 amino acids. The CDR3 spells CASTAVEQNTGELFF. In DNA, the CDR3 is TGTGCCAGCACCGCCGTCGAGCAGAACACCGGGGAGCTGTTTTTT.

This chain joins TRBV6-1 and TRBJ1-6, with a possible D match to TRBD1 (6 bases). CDR1 MNHNS and CDR2 SASEGT come from the germline V gene. CDR3 length: 15 residues. V was cut by 8 bases and J by 10 bases, with 21 bases left in between. The CDR3, as DNA: TGTGCCAGCCGTGGGCGGGCACAGGGAAGCTCACCCCTCCACTTT. Protein sequence: CASRGRAQGSSPLHF.

Only a few counts were recorded for this clonotype. V and J are TRBV6-1 and TRBJ1-1, with D possibly being TRBD1 (5 bases). V lost 7 bases, J lost 5 bases, and 11 bases lay in between. Germline V CDR1 and CDR2: MNHNS, SASEGT. The CDR3 is made up of 12 amino acids. The CDR3 DNA reads TGTGCCAGCACCAACTGGGGGACTGAAGCTTTCTTT. Translation gives CASTNWGTEAFF.

This clonotype was counted ten times or more. The chain couples TRBV2 to TRBJ1-5, with 7 positions matching TRBD1. V lost 8 bases and J lost 4; bases outside the gene matches: 2. CDR1 is SNHLY, CDR2 FYNNEI, per germline. The CDR3 length is 12 residues. The CDR3 bases are TGTGCCAGCGGGACAGAGAATCAGCCCCAGCATTTT. Translated, it gives CASGTENQPQHF.